This record concerns one T cell receptor beta chain sequence. Its antigen is unknown. Investigators spread the genomic DNA of each subset evenly over several immunoSEQ plates. The assay was immunoSEQ multiplex PCR, and TCRdb's table has in-frame clones only and misses some. Here the sample spans fewer than 700,000 clones, 90% to 95% being singletons. Naive CD8 isolation took CD45RO-negative cells positively selected for CCR7 and excluded terminally differentiated effector memory CD45RA+ cells. The donors, all of them Caucasian adults, lived in Nashville, Tennessee. The CDR3 contains 18 residues. Germline loops: CDR1 SGHDN, CDR2 FVKESK. The ends were cut back, 0 bases at V and 1 base at J, with 15 bases in the middle. This sample stems from a study of shared clonotypes between healthy human individuals. As for the study in general: The people who gave samples were two women and three men aged 18 to 49. Study observations and caveats: Specimens sampled were limited to blood, with tissue repertoires likely differing.

The V and J genes are TRBV14 and TRBJ2-2; D is perhaps TRBD1 or TRBD2 (6 bases each). What was sequenced was naive CD8+ T cells sorted from blood. The receptor was derived from a woman in her 30s in good health. CDR3 DNA sequence: TGTGCCAGCAGCCAAGAATGGGGGGCAGCCGAGAACACCGGGGAGCTGTTTTTT. Its translation is CASSQEWGAAENTGELFF.